The 8 T cell receptor beta chains below were found in one sample sequenced in a study of T-cell reconstitution after alpha-beta-depleted transplantation in children. Preparing the TCRbeta library involved the use of unique molecular identifiers. MiXCR was run by TCRdb on the PCR reads, yielding one entry per CDR3 protein. Of approximately 980,000 distinct CDR3 sequences listed, roughly 29% are singletons. The sample in question was PBMCs, mostly from graft donor cells, obtained 360 days after TCRalphabeta/CD19-depleted stem cell transplant. The receptors were gathered from a boy less than two years old who had a stem cell transplant for SCID, so the T cells may come from the graft donor.

The chain carries TRBV29-1 and TRBJ2-7; D ambiguous. Germline V gene lookup returns CDR1 SQVTM and CDR2 ANQGSEA. The CDR3 is 11 residues long. The DNA of the CDR3 is TGCAGGTCCGACGGATCCTACGAGCAGTACTTC. It yields the protein CRSDGSYEQYF.

This clonotype was found a few times. The rearrangement links TRBV6-1 to TRBJ1-1; possible D gene TRBD1, 5 bases. Looked up from germline, CDR1 is MNHNS and CDR2 is SASEGT. The V end lost 7 bases, the J end lost 1 base, and 16 bases lay between the germline ends. The CDR3 is 15 residues long. The CDR3 DNA is TGTGCCAGCACAAGGACACAGTTGGGGAACACTGAAGCTTTCTTT. Translated, it gives CASTRTQLGNTEAFF.

The V and J genes are TRBV12-3 or TRBV12-4 and TRBJ1-5, with no clear D. Trimming took 5 bases from V and 3 from J, leaving 11 bases between them. This CDR3 region has 14 residues. CDR3 bases: TGTGCCAGCAGTCCCTATCAGAACAATCAGCCCCAGCATTTT. Encoded protein: CASSPYQNNQPQHF.

The CDR3 here is CSVEVPPSGAQFF. CDR3 coding DNA: TGCAGCGTTGAAGTCCCCCCTAGCGGGGCACAGTTCTTC. The rearrangement links TRBV29-1 to TRBJ2-1; 9 nucleotides line up with TRBD2. The length of the CDR3 is 13 residues. In germline, CDR1 is SQVTM, CDR2 ANQGSEA. Trimming removed 1 base from V and 13 bases from J; junction bases left unmatched: 8.

This chain connects TRBV5-1 to TRBJ2-1; 8 bases are a match to TRBD1. There are 13 residues in the CDR3. The junction had 5 bases not matched to a gene; V was cut back by 7 bases and J by 5 bases. Germline CDR1 SGHRS, CDR2 YFSETQ. CDR3 nucleotide sequence: TGCGCCAGCCGGACAGGGTATGACAATGAGCAGTTCTTC. Encoded protein: CASRTGYDNEQFF.

The genes are TRBV20-1 and TRBJ2-1; D may correspond to TRBD1 or TRBD2 (5 bases each). CDR3 size: 17 residues. Germline CDR1 is DFQATT and CDR2 is SNEGSKA (reference sequence). Trimming removed 0 bases from V and 5 bases from J, with 20 bases in between. CDR3 residues: CSARDIPKGRENNEQFF. The CDR3, as DNA: TGCAGTGCTAGAGATATCCCCAAGGGACGGGAAAACAATGAGCAGTTCTTC.

This clonotype has only a few counts. The chain carries TRBV11-2 and TRBJ1-1; tentatively, D is TRBD1 (6 bases). The CDR3 sequence is 14 residues long. V was shortened by 8 bases and J by 3 bases, with 16 bases between the two germline ends. Germline-derived CDR1 and CDR2 are SGHAT and FQNNGV. The CDR3 DNA reads TGTGCCAGCGACGAGGGGGTAGGTTACACTGAAGCTTTCTTT. Protein sequence: CASDEGVGYTEAFF.

V is TRBV9 and J is TRBJ1-1, with unresolved D. V dropped 1 base and J dropped 2 bases, with 12 bases sitting between them. This CDR3 is 15 amino acids long. Germline V CDR1 and CDR2: SGDLS, YYNGEE. CDR3 nucleotide sequence: TGTGCCAGCAGCGTATCCCTACAAAGAAACACTGAAGCTTTCTTT. It codes for CASSVSLQRNTEAFF.